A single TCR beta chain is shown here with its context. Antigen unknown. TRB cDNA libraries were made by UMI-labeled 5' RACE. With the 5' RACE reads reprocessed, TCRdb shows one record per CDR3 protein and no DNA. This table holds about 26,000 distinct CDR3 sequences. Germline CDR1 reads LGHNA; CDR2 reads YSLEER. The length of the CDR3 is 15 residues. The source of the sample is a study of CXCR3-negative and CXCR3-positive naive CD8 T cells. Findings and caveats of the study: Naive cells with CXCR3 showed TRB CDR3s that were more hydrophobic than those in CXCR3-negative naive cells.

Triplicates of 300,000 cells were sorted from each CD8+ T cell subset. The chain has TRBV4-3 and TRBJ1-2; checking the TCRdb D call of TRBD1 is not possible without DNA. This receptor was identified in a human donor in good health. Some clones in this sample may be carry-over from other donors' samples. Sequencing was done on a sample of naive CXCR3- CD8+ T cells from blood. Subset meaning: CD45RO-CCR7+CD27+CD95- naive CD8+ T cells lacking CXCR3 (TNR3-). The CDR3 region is CASSAVTGADYGYTF.